The T cell receptor (beta chain) described here comes from a study of blood T cell repertoires in COVID-19. Study at large: Specimens from acute and convalescent COVID-19 originated in the United States, Italy and Spain.

J gave up 4 bases and V 5 bases, and 7 bases lay outside the gene matches. CDR1 is SGHTA and CDR2 is FQGNSA in the germline V gene. CDR3 length equals 14 residues. In the source study's methods: Cell counts per sample came from amplifying reference gene primers. Only in-frame clones appear in the TCRdb table, and some are missing; sequencing was by immunoSEQ multiplex PCR. Clone size and the V and J calls come from that table; the DNA yielded D and trimming. In the table there are roughly 670,000 clones, about 87% of which are singletons. The rearrangement joins TRBV7-2 to TRBJ1-2; 7 nucleotides match TRBD1. This receptor was obtained from a woman aged 18-29 years with acute or convalescent COVID-19. What was sequenced was peripheral blood. The DNA for the CDR3 is TGTGCCAGCAGCGTCACCGGGACAGCCTATGGCTACACCTTC. It is translated as CASSVTGTAYGYTF.